This TCR beta chain was sequenced during a study of CD8+ T cells in alopecia areata. About the research overall: Treatment comprised oral tofacitinib, 5 to 10 mg twice daily, in treated patients. Study findings and constraints: Clonality was higher in lesional than normal scalp, especially in alopecia totalis/universalis.

The table lists this clone with a few counts. The antigen is not known. PBMCs were stained for CD3, CD4 and CD8, and CD4+ and CD8+ T cells were sorted. With 6 bases removed from V and 0 bases from J, the gap between germline ends came to 15 bases. The CDR3 runs to 16 residues. Germline CDR1 is ENHRY and CDR2 is SYGVKD. Sequencing relied on a cDNA template that was reverse transcribed from extracted RNA. The repertoire was sequenced with immunoSEQ multiplex PCR; TCRdb's copy has only in-frame clones and lacks some. This repertoire shows about 130,000 clones, 58% found once; its top ten account for 3.5% to 5%.

This TCR derives from a human donor with alopecia areata. The chain is built from TRBV10-3 and TRBJ2-4; D remains ambiguous. Here the sequenced sample was CD4+ T cells sorted from blood, taken at week 0. DNA for the CDR3: TGTGCCATCAGCCTTCGGCAGCTACTAGCCAAAAACATTCAGTACTTC. Translated: CAISLRQLLAKNIQYF.